This TCR beta chain emerged from a study of shared clonotypes between healthy human individuals. Study-wide results and limits: Naive subsets tended to show greater estimated richness than memory subsets. Unshared clonotypes carried lower generation probabilities than those common to all four donors.

Original analysis: From ImmunoSEQ came sequences covering only the junction and carrying no quality scores, so filtering differed. The method was immunoSEQ multiplex PCR; TCRdb's version includes in-frame clones alone and lacks a portion of them. V, J and clone size derive from that table, while D and trimming were established from the DNA sequence. Of under 1 million clones detected, nearly 95% appear once; the ten largest clones hold approximately 25%. CD45RO-negative, CCR7-selected cells formed the naive CD8 fraction, which excluded terminally differentiated effector memory CD45RA+ cells. Worth noting for this clone: Its target is not known.

Germline-derived CDR1 and CDR2 are MDHEN and SYDVKM. The CDR3 spans 17 residues. Germline trimming cut 11 bases from V and 6 bases from J; bases unmatched to any gene: 21. V is TRBV28 and J is TRBJ2-2, with 7 positions matching TRBD2. This TCR was recovered from a man aged 25-40 years in good health. The material sequenced was naive CD8+ T cells sorted from blood. The CDR3 spells CASGRGNGGVLAGELFF. CDR3 DNA sequence: TGTGCCTCAGGGAGGGGTAACGGCGGCGTCCTCGCCGGGGAGCTGTTTTTT.